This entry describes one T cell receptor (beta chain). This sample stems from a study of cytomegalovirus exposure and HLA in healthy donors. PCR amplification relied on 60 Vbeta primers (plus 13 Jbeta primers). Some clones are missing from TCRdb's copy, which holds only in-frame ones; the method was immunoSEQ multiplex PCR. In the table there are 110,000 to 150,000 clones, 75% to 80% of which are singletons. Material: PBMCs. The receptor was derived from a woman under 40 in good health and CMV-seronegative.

Here the CDR3 reads CAWRGVGATSMNTEAFF. Written as DNA, the CDR3 is TGTGCCTGGAGAGGTGTGGGGGCCACTTCTATGAACACTGAAGCTTTCTTT. The chain is built from TRBV30 and TRBJ1-1, with TRBD1 as a possible D gene (6 bases). Germline CDR1 GTSNPN, CDR2 SVGIG (reference sequence). The CDR3 extends over 17 amino acids. The V gene lost 3 bases and the J gene lost 0 bases, with 20 bases spanning the gap.